This TCR beta chain emerged from a study of CD8+CD57+ T cells in acquired aplastic anemia. Study at large: Mean DNA quantity obtained from sorted CD4+ and CD8+ cells was around 2.9 ug. General study findings and limits: Patients and controls were found to share roughly 31 CD8+ CDR3 sequences.

Both TCR beta VDJ combination and CDR3 sequence profiling were carried out. Genomic DNA was the template for this profiling. From the reads, TCRdb called clonotypes with MiXCR, one entry per CDR3 protein. This repertoire shows 150,000 or so distinct CDR3 sequences, more than 45% found once; its top ten account for 3.2%. This clonotype occurred many times. Its specificity is not known. The sequenced patients had an expansion of CD8+CD57+ cells seen by flow cytometry. Patients had received no therapy at the time of blood sampling. Trimming removed 4 bases from V and 5 bases from J, with 14 bases in between. The CDR3 totals 15 residues. Germline V CDR1 and CDR2: SGHDN, FVKESK.

V usage is TRBV14 and J usage is TRBJ2-2; possible D gene TRBD1, 5 bases. The receptor's source is a human donor with aplastic anemia. Sequencing used sorted CD4+, CD8+, or CD8+CD57+ T cells (not recorded which) from PBMCs. The CDR3 coding sequence is TGTGCCAGCAGCCCATGGCAGGGCGAAACCGGGGAGCTGTTTTTT. Translating gives CASSPWQGETGELFF.